The source of this T cell receptor (beta chain) is a study of vaccination effects on CD4 cells after COVID-19. About this clone: Its specificity is not known.

The data were produced by immunoSEQ multiplex PCR, yet TCRdb's version contains in-frame clones alone and is incomplete. The table shows tens of thousands of clones, with around 70% occurring only once. The ends were cut back, 5 bases at V and 6 bases at J, with 14 bases in the middle. The CDR3 spans 14 residues. CDR1 is LNHDA and CDR2 is SQIVND in the germline V gene (reference sequence). Isolating CD4+ T cells followed approximately 10 days of culture. The authors replaced half the medium with IL-2 medium on days 3 and 7. General study points: Convalescent patients were scarce, and early post-infection timepoints were absent.

The receptor's source is a human donor who received a COVID-19 vaccine. The sequenced sample was CD4+ T cells from PBMCs cultured without peptide, obtained before COVID-19 vaccination. The chain recombines TRBV19 with TRBJ1-5; possible D gene TRBD1, 6 bases. DNA of the CDR3: TGTGCCAGTAGTGCAGACAGGCTGAGTCAGCCCCAGCATTTT. As protein: CASSADRLSQPQHF.